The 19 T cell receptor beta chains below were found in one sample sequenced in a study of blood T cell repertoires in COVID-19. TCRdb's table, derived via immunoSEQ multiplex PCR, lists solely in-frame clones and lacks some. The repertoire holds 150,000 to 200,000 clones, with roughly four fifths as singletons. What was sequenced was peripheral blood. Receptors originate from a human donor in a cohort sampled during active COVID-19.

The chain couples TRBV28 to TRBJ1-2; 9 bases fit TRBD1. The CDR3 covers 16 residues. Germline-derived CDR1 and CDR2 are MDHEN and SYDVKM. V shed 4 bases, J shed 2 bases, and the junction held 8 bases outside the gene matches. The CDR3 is CASSSSTGTGNYGYTF. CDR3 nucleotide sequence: TGTGCCAGCAGTTCCTCGACCGGGACAGGGAACTATGGCTACACCTTC.

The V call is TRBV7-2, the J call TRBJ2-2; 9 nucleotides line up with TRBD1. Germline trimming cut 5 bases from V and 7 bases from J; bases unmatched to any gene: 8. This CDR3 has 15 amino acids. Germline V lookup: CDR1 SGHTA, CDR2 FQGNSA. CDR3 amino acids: CASSLQGARGGELFF. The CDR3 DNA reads TGTGCCAGCAGCCTACAGGGGGCGAGAGGCGGGGAGCTGTTTTTT.

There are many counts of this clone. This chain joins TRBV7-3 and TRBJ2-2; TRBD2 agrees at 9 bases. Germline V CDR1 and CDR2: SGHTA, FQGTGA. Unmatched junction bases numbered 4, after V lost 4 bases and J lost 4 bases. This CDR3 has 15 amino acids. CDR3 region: CASSSTSGFTGELFF. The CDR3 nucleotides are TGTGCCAGCAGCTCGACTAGCGGATTCACCGGGGAGCTGTTTTTT.

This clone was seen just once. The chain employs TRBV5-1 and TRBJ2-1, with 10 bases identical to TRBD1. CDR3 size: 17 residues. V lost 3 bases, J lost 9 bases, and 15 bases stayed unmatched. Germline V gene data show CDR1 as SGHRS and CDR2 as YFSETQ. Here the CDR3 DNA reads TGCGCCAGCAGCTGGGAACCGACAGGGGGCGCTCGCGGTGAGCAGTTCTTC. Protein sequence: CASSWEPTGGARGEQFF.

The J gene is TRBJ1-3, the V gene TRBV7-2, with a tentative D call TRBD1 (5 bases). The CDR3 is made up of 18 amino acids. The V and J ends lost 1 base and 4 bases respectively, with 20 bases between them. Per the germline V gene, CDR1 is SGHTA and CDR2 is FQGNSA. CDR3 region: CASSLVGRKRGSGNTIYF. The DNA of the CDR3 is TGTGCCAGCAGCTTAGTAGGGAGGAAAAGGGGATCAGGAAACACCATATATTTT.

The CDR3 nucleotides are TGTGCCAATATCACGTCGGGGGACTCTGGAAACACCATATATTTT. Translated: CANITSGDSGNTIYF. The rearrangement joins TRBV11-3 to TRBJ1-3; maybe TRBD1 (5 bases). The CDR3 is 15 amino acids. In germline, CDR1 is SGHNT, CDR2 YENEEA. With 10 bases removed from V and 0 bases from J, the gap between germline ends came to 16 bases.

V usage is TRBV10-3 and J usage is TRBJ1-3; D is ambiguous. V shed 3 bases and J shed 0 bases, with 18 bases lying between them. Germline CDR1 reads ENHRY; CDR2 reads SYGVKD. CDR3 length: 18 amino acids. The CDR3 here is CAISDPGFTDNSGNTIYF. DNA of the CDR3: TGTGCCATCAGTGACCCAGGTTTTACAGACAACTCTGGAAACACCATATATTTT.

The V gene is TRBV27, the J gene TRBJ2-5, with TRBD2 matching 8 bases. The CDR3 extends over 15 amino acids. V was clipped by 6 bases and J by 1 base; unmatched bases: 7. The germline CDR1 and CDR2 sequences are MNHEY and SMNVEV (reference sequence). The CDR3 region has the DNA TGTGCCAGCAGGGGAATAGCGGGGCCCCAAGAGACCCAGTACTTC. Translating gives CASRGIAGPQETQYF.

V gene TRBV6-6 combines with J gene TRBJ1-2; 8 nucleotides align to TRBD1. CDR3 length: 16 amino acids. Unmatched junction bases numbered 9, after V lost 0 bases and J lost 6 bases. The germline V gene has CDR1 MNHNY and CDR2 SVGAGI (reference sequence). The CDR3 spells CASSYSGAGGGDGYTF. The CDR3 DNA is TGTGCCAGCAGTTACTCGGGGGCAGGGGGCGGCGATGGCTACACCTTC.

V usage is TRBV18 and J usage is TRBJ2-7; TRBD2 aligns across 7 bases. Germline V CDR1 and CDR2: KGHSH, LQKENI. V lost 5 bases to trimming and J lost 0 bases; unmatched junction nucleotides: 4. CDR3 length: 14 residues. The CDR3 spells CASSASGSSYEQYF. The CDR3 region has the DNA TGTGCCAGCTCAGCTAGCGGAAGCTCCTACGAGCAGTACTTC.

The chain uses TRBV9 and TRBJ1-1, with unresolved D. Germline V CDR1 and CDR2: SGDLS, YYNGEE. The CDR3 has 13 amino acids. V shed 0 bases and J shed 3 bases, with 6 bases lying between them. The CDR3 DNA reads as TGTGCCAGCAGCGTAGATCTGTACACTGAAGCTTTCTTT. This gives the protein CASSVDLYTEAFF.

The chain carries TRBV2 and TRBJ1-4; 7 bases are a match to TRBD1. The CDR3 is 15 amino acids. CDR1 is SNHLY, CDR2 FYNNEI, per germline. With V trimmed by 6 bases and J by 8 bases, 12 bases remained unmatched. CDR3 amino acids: CASRAIGGIMEKLFF. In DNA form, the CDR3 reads TGTGCCAGCAGAGCTATAGGGGGCATAATGGAAAAACTGTTTTTT.

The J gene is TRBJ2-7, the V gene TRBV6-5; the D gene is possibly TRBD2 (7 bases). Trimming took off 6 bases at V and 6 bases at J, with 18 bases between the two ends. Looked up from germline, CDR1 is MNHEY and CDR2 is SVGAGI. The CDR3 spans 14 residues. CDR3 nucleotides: TGTGCCAGCAGCCAAGGCGGGAGAGGGGGCGAGCAGTACTTC. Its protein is CASSQGGRGGEQYF.

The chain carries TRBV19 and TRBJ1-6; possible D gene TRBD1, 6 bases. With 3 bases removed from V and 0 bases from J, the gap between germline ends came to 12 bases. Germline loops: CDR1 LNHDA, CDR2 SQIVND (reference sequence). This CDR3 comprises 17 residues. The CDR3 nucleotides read TGTGCCAGTAGTATGAGGCAGGGGTTCTCCTATAATTCACCCCTCCACTTT. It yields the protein CASSMRQGFSYNSPLHF.

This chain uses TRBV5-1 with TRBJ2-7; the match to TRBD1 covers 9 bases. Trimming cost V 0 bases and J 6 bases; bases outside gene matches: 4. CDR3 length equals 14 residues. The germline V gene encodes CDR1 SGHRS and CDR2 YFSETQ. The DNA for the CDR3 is TGCGCCAGCAGCTTGGCGACAGGGGGGGGCGAGCAGTACTTC. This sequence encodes CASSLATGGGEQYF. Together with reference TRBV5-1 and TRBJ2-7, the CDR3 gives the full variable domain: KAGVTQTPRYLIKTRGQQVTLSCSPISGHRSVSWYQQTPGQGLQFLFEYFSETQRNKGNFPGRFSGRQFSNSRSEMNVSTLELGDSALYLCASSLATGGGEQYFGPGTRLTVT.

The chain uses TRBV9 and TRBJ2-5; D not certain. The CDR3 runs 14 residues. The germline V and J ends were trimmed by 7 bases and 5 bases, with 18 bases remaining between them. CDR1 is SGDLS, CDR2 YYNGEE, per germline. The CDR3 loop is CASAGTGSEETQYF. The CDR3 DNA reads TGTGCCAGCGCCGGTACGGGTTCGGAGGAGACCCAGTACTTC.

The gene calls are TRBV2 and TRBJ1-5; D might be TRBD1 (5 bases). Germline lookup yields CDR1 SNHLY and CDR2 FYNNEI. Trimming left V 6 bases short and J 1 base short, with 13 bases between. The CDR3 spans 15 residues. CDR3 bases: TGTGCCAGCAGGGTTTCAGGGATAAGCAATCAGCCCCAGCATTTT. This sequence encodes CASRVSGISNQPQHF.

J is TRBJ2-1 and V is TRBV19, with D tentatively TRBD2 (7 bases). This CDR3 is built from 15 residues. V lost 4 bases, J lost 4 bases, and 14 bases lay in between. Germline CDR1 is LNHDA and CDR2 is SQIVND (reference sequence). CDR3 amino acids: CASSTGGPQYNEQFF. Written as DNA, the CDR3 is TGTGCCAGTAGTACCGGGGGGCCACAATACAATGAGCAGTTCTTC. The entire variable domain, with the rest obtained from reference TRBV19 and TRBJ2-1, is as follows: DGGITQSPKYLFRKEGQNVTLSCEQNLNHDAMYWYRQDPGQGLRLIYYSQIVNDFQKGDIAEGYSVSREKKESFPLTVTSAQKNPTAFYLCASSTGGPQYNEQFFGPGTRLTVL.

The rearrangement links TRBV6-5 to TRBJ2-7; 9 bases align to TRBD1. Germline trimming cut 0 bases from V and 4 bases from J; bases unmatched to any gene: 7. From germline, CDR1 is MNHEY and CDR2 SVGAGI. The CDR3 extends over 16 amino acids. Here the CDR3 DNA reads TGTGCCAGCAGTTACTCGAACCCACAGGGGGCTTACGAGCAGTACTTC. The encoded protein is CASSYSNPQGAYEQYF.